This T cell receptor beta chain was recorded in a study of blood T cell repertoires in COVID-19. Turning to the study itself: Samples taken during acute and convalescent COVID-19 were collected in the United States, Italy and Spain. PBMCs, B-cell-depleted T cells, or T cells were the source of the cDNA or gDNA that made up the material.

The ends lost 7 bases at V and 5 bases at J; junction bases unmatched: 4. The CDR3 sequence is 13 residues long. Looked up from germline, CDR1 is SNHLY and CDR2 is FYNNEI. Authors' analysis steps: Amplifying reference gene primers gave estimates of nucleated cell counts. Data came from immunoSEQ multiplex PCR; TCRdb stores just in-frame clones and leaves some out. The V and J calls and clone size are taken from that table; D and trimming were inferred from the DNA. The table includes tens of thousands of clones, approximately 90% detected once. The chain employs TRBV2 and TRBJ2-5; 10 nucleotides line up with TRBD1. Sequencing was done on a sample of peripheral blood. This clonotype originated in a human donor with active COVID-19. The donor label of this sample is uncertain. Here the CDR3 DNA reads TGTGCCAGCAATGACAGGGGGCGGGAGACCCAGTACTTC. It translates to CASNDRGRETQYF.